The next 28 T cell receptor beta chains were all read from a single sample in a study of blood T cell repertoires in COVID-19. The repertoire was sequenced with immunoSEQ multiplex PCR; TCRdb's copy has only in-frame clones and lacks some. The repertoire has around 620,000 clones, 90% of them found once; the top ten carry roughly 0.26%. The sample consisted of peripheral blood. The receptors originated from a woman aged 18-29 years with acute or convalescent COVID-19.

V and J are TRBV12-3 or TRBV12-4 and TRBJ1-4; D ambiguous. V was pared by 4 bases and J by 15 bases, with 12 bases between. There are 11 residues in the CDR3. The CDR3 bases are TGTGCCAGCAGTTCCTCGGGATCGATGTTTTTT. Protein: CASSSSGSMFF.

The chain joins TRBV5-4 to TRBJ1-1, with TRBD1 as a possible D gene (6 bases). Trimming took 4 bases from V and 2 from J, leaving 15 bases between them. CDR1 is SGHNT and CDR2 is YYREEE in the germline V gene (reference sequence). This CDR3 has 15 amino acids. The CDR3 protein is CASSPSTGPNTEAFF. The CDR3 coding sequence is TGTGCCAGCAGCCCTTCAACAGGGCCCAACACTGAAGCTTTCTTT. Filled out from reference TRBV5-4 and TRBJ1-1, the complete variable domain reads ETGVTQSPTHLIKTRGQQVTLRCSSQSGHNTVSWYQQALGQGPQFIFQYYREEENGRGNFPPRFSGLQFPNYSSELNVNALELDDSALYLCASSPSTGPNTEAFFGQGTRLTVV.

This clone has only one observation. The chain links TRBV19 to TRBJ2-7, with D maybe TRBD2 (6 bases). In germline, CDR1 is LNHDA, CDR2 SQIVND (reference sequence). The V end lost 8 bases, the J end lost 5 bases, and 10 bases lay between the germline ends. The CDR3 extends over 11 amino acids. CDR3 loop: CASRGAHEQYF. The CDR3 coding sequence is TGTGCCAGTCGCGGGGCCCACGAGCAGTACTTC.

This chain uses TRBV5-6 with TRBJ1-5; 8 bases map to TRBD1. J was trimmed by 3 bases and V by 4 bases; bases with no gene match: 12. Looked up from germline, CDR1 is SGHDT and CDR2 is YYEEEE. There are 17 residues in the CDR3. Written as DNA, the CDR3 is TGTGCCAGCAGCACTTATGACAGGGGCGACTTCAATCAGCCCCAGCATTTT. It is translated as CASSTYDRGDFNQPQHF. Variable domain in full (rest from reference TRBV5-6 and TRBJ1-5): DAGVTQSPTHLIKTRGQQVTLRCSPKSGHDTVSWYQQALGQGPQFIFQYYEEEERQRGNFPDRFSGHQFPNYSSELNVNALLLGDSALYLCASSTYDRGDFNQPQHFGDGTRLSIL.

This chain links TRBV12-3 or TRBV12-4 with TRBJ1-2; D possibly corresponds to TRBD1 (6 bases). The CDR3 consists of 13 residues. With 6 bases removed from V and 3 bases from J, the gap between germline ends came to 11 bases. CDR3 residues: CASSQGLDYGYTF. CDR3 in DNA: TGTGCCAGCAGCCAGGGGTTGGACTATGGCTACACCTTC.

With respect to this clone: Other DNA sequences from this sample encode an identical CDR3 as well. The J gene is TRBJ1-1, the V gene TRBV6-2 or TRBV6-3; 8 nucleotides align to TRBD1. Germline CDR1 MNHEY, CDR2 SVGEGT. V dropped 3 bases and J dropped 3; count of bases not matched to a gene: 12. The CDR3 loop spans 17 amino acids. The CDR3 nucleotides read TGTGCCAGCAGTTATCTCTGGACAGGGAGTTGGGACACTGAAGCTTTCTTT. Its protein product is CASSYLWTGSWDTEAFF.

This chain joins TRBV4-1 and TRBJ2-2; no firm D call. The CDR3 runs 16 residues. Trimming pared 0 bases from V and 7 bases from J, leaving 15 bases between. The germline V gene has CDR1 MGHRA and CDR2 YSYEKL. In DNA, the CDR3 is TGCGCCAGCAGCCAAGATGCGGTCCTGTTGTACGGGGAGCTGTTTTTT. Protein product: CASSQDAVLLYGELFF.

The chain carries TRBV15 and TRBJ1-3, with 8 bases that match TRBD1. Germline V gene sequence: CDR1 LNHNV, CDR2 YYDKDF (reference sequence). V dropped 7 bases and J dropped 2; count of bases not matched to a gene: 10. CDR3 length equals 16 residues. As DNA, the CDR3 is TGTGCCACCACCTCGGACAGGGTGGATACTGGAAACACCATATATTTT. It yields the protein CATTSDRVDTGNTIYF.

The chain links TRBV6-5 to TRBJ1-2; 8 nucleotides agree with TRBD1. The J segment lost 4 bases and the V segment lost 10 bases, leaving 11 bases of the junction unmatched. The germline V gene encodes CDR1 MNHEY and CDR2 SVGAGI. The CDR3 has 14 residues. CDR3 amino acids: CATHFQGAGYGYTF. The CDR3 nucleotides are TGTGCCACACACTTCCAGGGGGCAGGCTATGGCTACACCTTC.

V usage is TRBV7-2 and J usage is TRBJ2-3, with D uncertain. The CDR3 is made up of 14 amino acids. The germline gives CDR1 SGHTA, CDR2 FQGNSA. Trimming stripped 3 bases from V and 2 bases from J, with 9 bases between. This chain's CDR3 is CASSFRFLTDTQYF. The CDR3 DNA reads as TGTGCCAGCAGCTTTCGGTTTCTCACAGATACGCAGTATTTT.

This sequence joins TRBV7-9 and TRBJ1-3, with D unresolved. Trimming took off 0 bases at V and 6 bases at J, with 6 bases between the two ends. The CDR3 is made up of 13 amino acids. Germline V lookup: CDR1 SEHNR, CDR2 FQNEAQ (reference sequence). CDR3 DNA: TGTGCCAGCAGCTTAGCCGGGGAAAACACCATATATTTT. Its protein product is CASSLAGENTIYF.

In this sample, this clone turned up once. The chain is built from TRBV5-6 and TRBJ1-5; 9 nucleotides agree with TRBD1. Germline CDR1 and CDR2: SGHDT and YYEEEE. The CDR3 has 14 residues. V shed 4 bases and J 7 bases; nucleotides not matched to a gene: 6. The CDR3 sequence is CASSVGTGQQPQHF. The CDR3 coding sequence is TGTGCCAGCAGCGTGGGGACAGGGCAACAGCCCCAGCATTTT. Using reference TRBV5-6 and TRBJ1-5 for the parts outside the CDR3, the full variable domain is DAGVTQSPTHLIKTRGQQVTLRCSPKSGHDTVSWYQQALGQGPQFIFQYYEEEERQRGNFPDRFSGHQFPNYSSELNVNALLLGDSALYLCASSVGTGQQPQHFGDGTRLSIL.

This chain connects TRBV6-6 to TRBJ1-4, with 9 bases lining up with TRBD1. Germline V gives CDR1 MNHNY, CDR2 SVGAGI (reference sequence). The CDR3 runs to 15 residues. Unmatched junction bases numbered 6, after V lost 5 bases and J lost 5 bases. CDR3 in DNA: TGTGCCAGCAGTCCCCGGGACAGGGTAAATGAAAAACTGTTTTTT. Its translation is CASSPRDRVNEKLFF.

The chain joins TRBV11-3 to TRBJ2-3; 8 bases are a match to TRBD2. CDR3 size: 15 residues. The junction had 10 bases not matched to a gene; V was cut back by 5 bases and J by 6 bases. In germline, CDR1 is SGHNT, CDR2 YENEEA. CDR3 region: CASSAPGLAGDTQYF. CDR3 DNA sequence: TGTGCCAGCAGCGCTCCCGGACTAGCTGGGGATACGCAGTATTTT. Variable domain in full (rest from reference TRBV11-3 and TRBJ2-3): EAGVVQSPRYKIIEKKQPVAFWCNPISGHNTLYWYLQNLGQGPELLIRYENEEAVDDSQLPKDRFSAERLKGVDSTLKIQPAELGDSAVYLCASSAPGLAGDTQYFGPGTRLTVL.

CDR3 bases: TGCGCCAGCAGCTTGGGCAGTAACACTGAAGCTTTCTTT. Residues: CASSLGSNTEAFF. The genes are TRBV5-1 and TRBJ1-1; D is uncertain. The germline V gene has CDR1 SGHRS and CDR2 YFSETQ. V was trimmed by 0 bases and J by 2 bases, leaving 5 bases between them. The CDR3 spans 13 residues.

The rearrangement joins TRBV19 to TRBJ2-7; a possible D gene is TRBD1 (5 bases). V lost 2 bases to trimming and J lost 3 bases, with 8 bases between them. This CDR3 is built from 13 residues. Germline lookup yields CDR1 LNHDA and CDR2 SQIVND (reference sequence). CDR3 sequence reads: CASSIIGVYEQYF. In nucleotides, the CDR3 is TGTGCCAGTAGTATAATAGGGGTCTACGAGCAGTACTTC. The full variable domain, in which reference TRBV19 and TRBJ2-7 provide the parts outside the CDR3, is DGGITQSPKYLFRKEGQNVTLSCEQNLNHDAMYWYRQDPGQGLRLIYYSQIVNDFQKGDIAEGYSVSREKKESFPLTVTSAQKNPTAFYLCASSIIGVYEQYFGPGTRLTVT.

The chain links TRBV25-1 to TRBJ2-4; 10 bases line up with TRBD1. The junction had 6 bases not matched to a gene; V was cut back by 4 bases and J by 6 bases. The germline V gene encodes CDR1 MGHDK and CDR2 SYGVNS. The CDR3 runs 15 residues. The CDR3: CASSAGTGAVNIQYF. The CDR3 DNA reads TGTGCCAGCAGTGCGGGGACAGGGGCAGTAAACATTCAGTACTTC.

This sequence joins TRBV3-1 (or the pseudogene TRBV3-2) and TRBJ1-2; maybe TRBD1 (5 bases). Per germline, CDR1 LGHDT and CDR2 YNNKEL (reference sequence). V lost 2 bases and J 2 bases, leaving 15 bases between the germline ends. This CDR3 is built from 16 residues. CDR3 coding DNA: TGTGCCAGCAGCCAATCCGACAGCATCCTGAACTATGGCTACACCTTC. This gives the protein CASSQSDSILNYGYTF.

V and J are TRBV7-6 and TRBJ1-2, with TRBD1 as a possible D gene (5 bases). CDR1 SGHVS and CDR2 FNYEAQ come from the germline V gene. This CDR3 spans 14 amino acids. V dropped 3 bases and J dropped 6 bases, with 14 bases sitting between them. The CDR3 spells CASSLGREVDGYTF. CDR3 DNA sequence: TGTGCCAGCAGCTTGGGCAGGGAAGTTGATGGCTACACCTTC.

This chain uses TRBV14 with TRBJ1-2; D is possibly TRBD1 (5 bases). CDR1 SGHDN and CDR2 FVKESK come from the germline V gene. The V end lost 6 bases, the J end lost 4 bases, and 15 bases lay between the germline ends. The CDR3 runs to 14 residues. The CDR3 sequence: CASSRLSGIYGYTF. For the CDR3, the DNA is TGTGCCAGCAGTCGGTTGTCAGGGATCTATGGCTACACCTTC. Full variable domain (outside the CDR3, taken from reference TRBV14 and TRBJ1-2): EAGVTQFPSHSVIEKGQTVTLRCDPISGHDNLYWYRRVMGKEIKFLLHFVKESKQDESGMPNNRFLAERTGGTYSTLKVQPAELEDSGVYFCASSRLSGIYGYTFGSGTRLTVV.

This clone was recorded once. The CDR3 sequence: CASSSTGTVYGYTF. The CDR3 bases are TGCGCCAGCAGCTCAACCGGGACAGTATATGGCTACACCTTC. This rearrangement joins TRBV5-1 to TRBJ1-2; 7 bases are shared with TRBD1. V gave up 3 bases and J gave up 5 bases; unmatched junction bases: 7. The V gene's germline CDR1 is SGHRS and CDR2 YFSETQ. The CDR3 runs to 14 residues.

V usage is TRBV9 and J usage is TRBJ1-1; 7 nucleotides align to TRBD1. Germline V gene data show CDR1 as SGDLS and CDR2 as YYNGEE. V gave up 2 bases and J gave up 1 base; unmatched junction bases: 14. This CDR3 has 18 residues. This chain's CDR3 is CASSVATSTGLGNTEAFF. The CDR3 region has the DNA TGTGCCAGCAGCGTCGCGACCTCGACAGGGCTAGGGAACACTGAAGCTTTCTTT. The full variable domain, its missing parts supplied by reference TRBV9 and TRBJ1-1, is DSGVTQTPKHLITATGQRVTLRCSPRSGDLSVYWYQQSLDQGLQFLIQYYNGEERAKGNILERFSAQQFPDLHSELNLSSLELGDSALYFCASSVATSTGLGNTEAFFGQGTRLTVV.

The rearrangement joins TRBV9 to TRBJ2-1; 7 positions match TRBD1. V was clipped by 2 bases and J by 7 bases; unmatched bases: 6. CDR3 length: 14 residues. CDR1 and CDR2 from the germline V gene are SGDLS and YYNGEE. Here the CDR3 reads CASSVQTGTNEQFF. CDR3 DNA sequence: TGTGCCAGCAGCGTCCAGACAGGGACGAATGAGCAGTTCTTC.

The genes are TRBV5-6 and TRBJ2-7; D uncertain. Looked up from germline, CDR1 is SGHDT and CDR2 is YYEEEE. V dropped 0 bases and J dropped 5 bases, with 6 bases sitting between them. The CDR3 loop spans 12 amino acids. The CDR3 sequence is CASSLGSNEQYF. CDR3 DNA sequence: TGTGCCAGCAGCTTGGGCAGTAACGAGCAGTACTTC.

V is TRBV7-6 and J is TRBJ1-1, with D possibly being TRBD1 (5 bases). Germline V gene lookup returns CDR1 SGHVS and CDR2 FNYEAQ. V lost 5 bases to trimming and J lost 1 base, with 14 bases between them. The CDR3 is 15 amino acids. DNA of the CDR3: TGTGCCAGCAGCCGTATTGCCAGGGAGAACACTGAAGCTTTCTTT. Translated, it gives CASSRIARENTEAFF.

The CDR3 is CASSLDRAHNEQFF. In DNA, the CDR3 is TGCGCCAGCAGCTTGGACAGGGCCCACAATGAGCAGTTCTTC. This chain uses TRBV5-1 with TRBJ2-1; a weak D match, TRBD1 (6 bases). This CDR3 contains 14 residues. V was clipped by 0 bases and J by 5 bases, with 9 bases between them. Germline-derived CDR1 and CDR2 are SGHRS and YFSETQ.

The chain links TRBV28 to TRBJ1-5, with 11 bases fitting TRBD1. CDR1 is MDHEN, CDR2 SYDVKM, per germline. This CDR3 contains 16 residues. The V gene end was trimmed by 6 bases and the J gene end by 7 bases; junction bases not matched to a gene: 11. The CDR3 nucleotides read TGTGCCAGCAGCACCACCGCGGACAGGGGGCTGCAGCCCCAGCATTTT. Protein: CASSTTADRGLQPQHF.

This sequence joins TRBV5-1 and TRBJ1-2; TRBD1 matches at 10 bases. Germline V CDR1 and CDR2: SGHRS, YFSETQ. The CDR3 length is 17 residues. J gave up 5 bases and V 0 bases, and 10 bases lay outside the gene matches. CDR3 DNA: TGCGCCAGCAGCTTGGGGGACAGGGGCATCCAAATTTATGGCTACACCTTC. Amino acid sequence: CASSLGDRGIQIYGYTF.